The entry below describes one T cell receptor (beta chain). The data originate from a study of OX40 agonist ivuxolimab in advanced cancers. Across the study: Patients were dosed with the agonistic anti-OX40 (CD134) antibody ivuxolimab. Patients got intravenous ivuxolimab at 0.01 to 10 mg/kg every 2 weeks.

This table comes from immunoSEQ multiplex PCR, and its TCRdb copy is limited to in-frame clones, with some not included. The sample lists more than 40,000 clones, around 77% occurring once. The germline V gene has CDR1 MNHEY and CDR2 SVGAGI. Trimming pared 6 bases from V and 9 bases from J, leaving 18 bases between. The CDR3 spans 14 residues. This clonotype was obtained from an adult with an advanced solid tumor such as melanoma, head and neck, liver or kidney cancer. This material consisted of CD4+ or CD8+ T cells sorted from blood, taken in a trial of the OX40 agonist ivuxolimab. The chain employs TRBV6-5 and TRBJ2-1; D might be TRBD1 or TRBD2, each matching 5 bases. CDR3 amino acids: CASRPGLSRGEQFF. Here the CDR3 DNA reads TGTGCCAGCAGGCCGGGGCTCTCTCGGGGTGAGCAGTTCTTC.